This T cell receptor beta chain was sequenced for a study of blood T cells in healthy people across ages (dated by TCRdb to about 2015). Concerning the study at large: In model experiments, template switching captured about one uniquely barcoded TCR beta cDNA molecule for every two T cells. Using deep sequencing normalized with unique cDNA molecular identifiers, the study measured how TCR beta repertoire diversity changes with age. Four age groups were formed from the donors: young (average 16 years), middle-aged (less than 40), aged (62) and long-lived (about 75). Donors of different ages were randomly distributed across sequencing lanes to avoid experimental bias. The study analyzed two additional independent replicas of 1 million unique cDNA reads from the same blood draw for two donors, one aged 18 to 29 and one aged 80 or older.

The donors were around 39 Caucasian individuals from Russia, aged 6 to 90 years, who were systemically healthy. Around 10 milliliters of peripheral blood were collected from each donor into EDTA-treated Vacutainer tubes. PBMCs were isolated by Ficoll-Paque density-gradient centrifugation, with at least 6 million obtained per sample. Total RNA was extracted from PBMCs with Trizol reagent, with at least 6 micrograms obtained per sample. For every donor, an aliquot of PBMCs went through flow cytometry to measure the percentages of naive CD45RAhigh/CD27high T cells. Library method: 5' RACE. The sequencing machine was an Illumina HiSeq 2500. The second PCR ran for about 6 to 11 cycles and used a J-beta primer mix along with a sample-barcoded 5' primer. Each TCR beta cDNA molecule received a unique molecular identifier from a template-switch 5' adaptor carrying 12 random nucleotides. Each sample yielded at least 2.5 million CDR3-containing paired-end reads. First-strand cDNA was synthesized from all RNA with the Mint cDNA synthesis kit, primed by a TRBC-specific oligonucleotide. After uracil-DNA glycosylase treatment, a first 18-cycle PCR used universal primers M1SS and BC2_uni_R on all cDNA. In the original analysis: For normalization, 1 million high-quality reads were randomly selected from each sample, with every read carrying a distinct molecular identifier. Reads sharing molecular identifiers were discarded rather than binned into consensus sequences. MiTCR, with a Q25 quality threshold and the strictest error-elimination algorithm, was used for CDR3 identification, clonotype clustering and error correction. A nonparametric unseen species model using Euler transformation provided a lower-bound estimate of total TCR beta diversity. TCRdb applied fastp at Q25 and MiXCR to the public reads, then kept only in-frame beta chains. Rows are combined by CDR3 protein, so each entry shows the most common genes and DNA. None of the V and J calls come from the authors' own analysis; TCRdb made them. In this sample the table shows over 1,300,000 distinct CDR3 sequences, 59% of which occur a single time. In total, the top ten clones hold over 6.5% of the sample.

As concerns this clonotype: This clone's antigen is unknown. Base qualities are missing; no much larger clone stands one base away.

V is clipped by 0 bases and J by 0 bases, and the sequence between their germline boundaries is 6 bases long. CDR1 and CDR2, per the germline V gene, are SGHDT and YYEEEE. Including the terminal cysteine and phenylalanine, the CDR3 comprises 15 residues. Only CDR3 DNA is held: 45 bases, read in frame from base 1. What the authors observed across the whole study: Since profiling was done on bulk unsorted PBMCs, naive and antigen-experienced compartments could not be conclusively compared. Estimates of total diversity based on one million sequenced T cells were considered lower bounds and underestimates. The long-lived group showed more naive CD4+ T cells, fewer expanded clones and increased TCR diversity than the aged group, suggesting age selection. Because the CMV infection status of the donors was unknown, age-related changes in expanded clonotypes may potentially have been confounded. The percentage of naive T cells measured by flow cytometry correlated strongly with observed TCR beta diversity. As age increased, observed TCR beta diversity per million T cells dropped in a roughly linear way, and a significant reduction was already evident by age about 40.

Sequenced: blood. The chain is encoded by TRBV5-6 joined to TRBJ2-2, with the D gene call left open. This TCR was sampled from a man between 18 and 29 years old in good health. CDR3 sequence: CASSLVRPNTGELFF. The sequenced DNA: TGTGCCAGCAGCTTGGTCAGGCCGAACACCGGGGAGCTGTTTTTT.